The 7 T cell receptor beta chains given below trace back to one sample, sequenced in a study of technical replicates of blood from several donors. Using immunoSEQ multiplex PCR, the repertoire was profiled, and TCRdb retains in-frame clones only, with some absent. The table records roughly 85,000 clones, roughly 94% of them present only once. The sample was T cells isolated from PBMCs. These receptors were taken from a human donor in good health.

CDR3 region: CAISESRLAGTYNEQFF. The CDR3 nucleotides are TGTGCCATCAGTGAGTCGAGGCTAGCGGGGACCTACAATGAGCAGTTCTTC. The chain uses TRBV10-3 and TRBJ2-1; 9 bases line up with TRBD2. Germline values: CDR1 ENHRY, CDR2 SYGVKD. The CDR3 totals 17 residues. V trimming: 0 bases; J trimming: 2 bases; junction bases outside the gene matches: 5.

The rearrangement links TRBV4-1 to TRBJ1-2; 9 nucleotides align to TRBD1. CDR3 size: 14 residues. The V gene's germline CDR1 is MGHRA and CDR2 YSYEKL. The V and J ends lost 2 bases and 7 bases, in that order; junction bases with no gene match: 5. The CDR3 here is CASSQTGGATGYTF. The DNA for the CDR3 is TGCGCCAGCAGCCAAACAGGGGGCGCGACTGGCTACACCTTC.

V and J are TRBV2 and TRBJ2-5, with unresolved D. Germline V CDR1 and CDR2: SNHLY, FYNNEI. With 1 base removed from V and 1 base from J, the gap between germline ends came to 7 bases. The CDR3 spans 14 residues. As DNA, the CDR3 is TGTGCCAGCAGTGAAGATGCAGTCCAAGAGACCCAGTACTTC. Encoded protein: CASSEDAVQETQYF.

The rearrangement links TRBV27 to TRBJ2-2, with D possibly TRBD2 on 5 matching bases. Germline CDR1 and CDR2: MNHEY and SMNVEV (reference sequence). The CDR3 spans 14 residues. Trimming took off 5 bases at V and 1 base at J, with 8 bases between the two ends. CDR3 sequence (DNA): TGTGCCAGCAGTGGGAGTAGGAACACCGGGGAGCTGTTTTTT. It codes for CASSGSRNTGELFF.

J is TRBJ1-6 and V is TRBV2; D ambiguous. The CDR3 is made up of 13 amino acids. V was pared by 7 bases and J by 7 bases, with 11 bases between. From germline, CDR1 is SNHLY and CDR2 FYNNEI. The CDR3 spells CASKEGLNSPLHF. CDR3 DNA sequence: TGTGCCAGCAAAGAGGGTCTAAATTCACCCCTCCACTTT. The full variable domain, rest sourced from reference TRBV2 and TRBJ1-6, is EPEVTQTPSHQVTQMGQEVILRCVPISNHLYFYWYRQILGQKVEFLVSFYNNEISEKSEIFDDQFSVERPDGSNFTLKIRSTKLEDSAMYFCASKEGLNSPLHFGNGTRLTVT.

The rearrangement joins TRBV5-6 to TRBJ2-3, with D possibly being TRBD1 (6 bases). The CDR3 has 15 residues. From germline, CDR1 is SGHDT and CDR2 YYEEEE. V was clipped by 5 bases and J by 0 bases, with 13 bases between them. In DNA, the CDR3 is TGTGCCAGCAGACAGGGTCGGGGAAGCACAGATACGCAGTATTTT. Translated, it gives CASRQGRGSTDTQYF. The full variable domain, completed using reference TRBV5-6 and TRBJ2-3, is DAGVTQSPTHLIKTRGQQVTLRCSPKSGHDTVSWYQQALGQGPQFIFQYYEEEERQRGNFPDRFSGHQFPNYSSELNVNALLLGDSALYLCASRQGRGSTDTQYFGPGTRLTVL.

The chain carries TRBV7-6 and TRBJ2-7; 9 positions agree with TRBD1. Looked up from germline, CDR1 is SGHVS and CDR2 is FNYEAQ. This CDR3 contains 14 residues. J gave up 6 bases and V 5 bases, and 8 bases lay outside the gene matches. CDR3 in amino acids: CASSTGTGPAEQYF. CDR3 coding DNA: TGTGCCAGCAGCACCGGGACAGGGCCGGCCGAGCAGTACTTC.